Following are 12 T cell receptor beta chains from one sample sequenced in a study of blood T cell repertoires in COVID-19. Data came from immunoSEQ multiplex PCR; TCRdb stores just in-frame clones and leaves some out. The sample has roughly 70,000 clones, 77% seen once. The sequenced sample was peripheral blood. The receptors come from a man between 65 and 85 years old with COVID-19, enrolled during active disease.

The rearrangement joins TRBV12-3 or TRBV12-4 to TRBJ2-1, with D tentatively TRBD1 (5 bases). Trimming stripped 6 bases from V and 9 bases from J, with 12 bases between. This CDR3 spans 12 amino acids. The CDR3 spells CASRQQAGEQFF. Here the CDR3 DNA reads TGTGCCAGCAGACAACAGGCAGGTGAGCAGTTCTTC.

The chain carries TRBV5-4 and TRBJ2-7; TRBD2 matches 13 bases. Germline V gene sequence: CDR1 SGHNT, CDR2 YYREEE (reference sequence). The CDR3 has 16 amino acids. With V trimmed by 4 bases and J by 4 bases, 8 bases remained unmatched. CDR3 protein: CASSPGLAGVRYEQYF. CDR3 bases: TGTGCCAGCAGCCCCGGACTAGCGGGAGTCAGGTACGAGCAGTACTTC.

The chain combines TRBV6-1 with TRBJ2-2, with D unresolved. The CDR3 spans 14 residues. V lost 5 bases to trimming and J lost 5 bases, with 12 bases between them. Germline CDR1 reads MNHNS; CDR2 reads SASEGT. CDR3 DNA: TGTGCCAGCAGTTTCTCACTTCATACCGGGGAGCTGTTTTTT. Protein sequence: CASSFSLHTGELFF.

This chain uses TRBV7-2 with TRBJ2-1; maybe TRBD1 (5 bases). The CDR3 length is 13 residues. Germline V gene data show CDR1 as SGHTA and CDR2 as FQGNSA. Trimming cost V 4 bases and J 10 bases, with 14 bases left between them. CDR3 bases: TGTGCCAGCAGCTCGCAGGGTGGCCAAGAGCAGTTCTTC. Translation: CASSSQGGQEQFF. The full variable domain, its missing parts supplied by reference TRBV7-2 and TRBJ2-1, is GAGVSQSPSNKVTEKGKDVELRCDPISGHTALYWYRQSLGQGLEFLIYFQGNSAPDKSGLPSDRFSAERTGGSVSTLTIQRTQQEDSAVYLCASSSQGGQEQFFGPGTRLTVL.

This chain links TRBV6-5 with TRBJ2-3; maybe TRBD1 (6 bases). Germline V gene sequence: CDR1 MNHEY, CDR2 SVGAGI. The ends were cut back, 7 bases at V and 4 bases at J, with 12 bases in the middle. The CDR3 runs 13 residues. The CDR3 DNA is TGTGCCAGCACTGCACAGGGTCCAGATACGCAGTATTTT. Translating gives CASTAQGPDTQYF.

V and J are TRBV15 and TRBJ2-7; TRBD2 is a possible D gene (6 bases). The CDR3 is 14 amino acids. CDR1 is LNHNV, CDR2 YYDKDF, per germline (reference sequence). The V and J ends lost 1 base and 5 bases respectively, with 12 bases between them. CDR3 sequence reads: CATSRASPGDEQYF. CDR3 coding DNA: TGTGCCACCAGCAGAGCCTCCCCGGGGGACGAGCAGTACTTC.

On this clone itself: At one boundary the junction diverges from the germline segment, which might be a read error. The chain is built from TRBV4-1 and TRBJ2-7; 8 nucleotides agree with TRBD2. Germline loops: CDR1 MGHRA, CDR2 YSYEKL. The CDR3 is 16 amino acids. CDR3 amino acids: CASSQDRRGLGTSLHF. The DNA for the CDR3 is TGCGCCAGCAGCCAAGATAGAAGGGGATTAGGGACTAGTTTACACTTC.

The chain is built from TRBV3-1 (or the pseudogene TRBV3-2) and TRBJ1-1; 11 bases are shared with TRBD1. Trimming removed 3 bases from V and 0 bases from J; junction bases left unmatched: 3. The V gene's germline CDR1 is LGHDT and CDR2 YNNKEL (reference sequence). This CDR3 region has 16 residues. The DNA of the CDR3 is TGTGCCAGCAGCCAGGACAGGGGGCTAATGAACACTGAAGCTTTCTTT. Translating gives CASSQDRGLMNTEAFF.

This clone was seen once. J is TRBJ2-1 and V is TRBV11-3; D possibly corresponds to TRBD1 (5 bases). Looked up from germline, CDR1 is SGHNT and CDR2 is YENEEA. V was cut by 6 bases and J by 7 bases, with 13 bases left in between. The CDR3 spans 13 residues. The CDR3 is CASRGPDKNEQFF. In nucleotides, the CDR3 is TGTGCCAGCAGGGGTCCGGACAAGAATGAGCAGTTCTTC.

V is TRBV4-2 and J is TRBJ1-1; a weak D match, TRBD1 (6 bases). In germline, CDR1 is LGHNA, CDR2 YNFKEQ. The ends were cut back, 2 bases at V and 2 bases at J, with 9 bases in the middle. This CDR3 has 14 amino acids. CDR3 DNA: TGTGCCAGCAGCCAAAGGGACACAAACACTGAAGCTTTCTTT. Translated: CASSQRDTNTEAFF.

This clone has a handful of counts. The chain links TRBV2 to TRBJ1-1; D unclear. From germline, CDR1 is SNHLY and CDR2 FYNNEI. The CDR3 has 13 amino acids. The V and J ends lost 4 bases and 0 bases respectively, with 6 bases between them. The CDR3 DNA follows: TGTGCCAGCAGTGGCCAGATGAACACTGAAGCTTTCTTT. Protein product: CASSGQMNTEAFF.

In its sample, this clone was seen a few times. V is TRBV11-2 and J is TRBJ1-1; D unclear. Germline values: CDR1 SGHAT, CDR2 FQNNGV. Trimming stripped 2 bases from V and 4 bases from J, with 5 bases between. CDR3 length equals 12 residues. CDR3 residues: CASSLTVTEAFF. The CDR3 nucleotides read TGTGCCAGCAGCTTAACAGTCACTGAAGCTTTCTTT.